This T cell receptor beta chain was captured in a study of identical twins. The study's findings and limits: Insertions were reduced in abundant cord blood beta clonotypes but not in memory repertoires. Within monozygotic twins, out-of-frame TCR alpha sharing was underestimated by the models. Weaker excess twin sharing was observed in beta out-of-frame sequences.

In its sample, this clonotype was seen a few times. Its antigen remains unidentified. The trim removed 0 bases at V and 0 bases at J, leaving 5 bases unmatched. The length of the CDR3 is 17 residues. Germline-derived CDR1 and CDR2 are SGHRS and YFSETQ. Template switching added a universal primer binding site, and final cDNA carried unique molecular identifiers. Each CDR3 protein gets one entry after TCRdb re-called the 5' RACE reads with MiXCR. Found here are approximately 700,000 distinct CDR3 sequences, roughly 6% of them singletons; the top ten hold about 2%. The rearrangement uses TRBV5-1 and TRBJ2-2; TRBD2 agrees at 7 bases. This TCR derives from a man between 18 and 35 years old in good health. Sequencing used naive T cells sorted from blood. CDR3 DNA: TGCGCCAGCAGCTTGGAGCCAGCGGGATCGAACACCGGGGAGCTGTTTTTT. Translating it yields CASSLEPAGSNTGELFF.